Sequencing of this T cell receptor (beta chain) was carried out in a study of T cell repertoires in aging, cancer and after chemotherapy. The overall study: Healthy donor repertoires were recorded over several months to years and showed clear clonal overlap.

Study results and limitations: Healthy donors lost TCR diversity with age mainly through richness, cancer patients through richness and evenness.

Multiplex touch-down PCR with TRB-A/B primers amplified rearranged V-D-J TRB sequences. Each CDR3 protein gets one entry after TCRdb re-called the multiplex PCR reads with MiXCR. The data hold approximately 9,700 distinct CDR3 sequences, with 30% to 40% observed a single time. This clonotype came up a few times. Its specificity is unknown. CDR1 and CDR2 (germline): SGHDT, YYEEEE. There are 15 residues in the CDR3. Deletions cut 2 bases from V and 1 base from J, with 12 bases between. The template was genomic DNA from peripheral blood, not RNA. The sequenced material came from blood. The chain joins TRBV5-6 to TRBJ2-5; no clear D. The TCR sequence derives from a human donor in good health. This chain's CDR3 is CASSFRFPFQETQYF. CDR3 coding DNA: TGTGCCAGCAGCTTCAGATTCCCTTTCCAAGAGACCCAGTACTTC.